The 7 T cell receptor beta chains reported below all come from one sample, sequenced in a study of CD8+ T cells in alopecia areata listed by TCRdb under 2018. Explained via the paper, the time point label denotes: about 4 weeks on oral tofacitinib. The sample's treatment or condition label, decoded: oral pan-JAK inhibitor, 5-10 mg twice daily. Receptor libraries were prepared by the immunoSEQ multiplex PCR assay. To provide template for TCR sequencing, every sample had RNA extracted and reverse transcribed into cDNA. TCRdb retrieved this table from immuneACCESS and kept in-frame rearrangements only. Not all clones are present; in checked studies, unresolved V genes account for under half, and no reason is known for the remainder. The sample table shows 120,000 to 150,000 clones, and roughly four fifths are seen once. 25% of the sample rests with the top ten. The sample in question was CD8+ T cells sorted from blood, obtained at week 4, from a patient treated with tofacitinib. The receptors derive from a human donor with alopecia areata.

This clone occurred once. The chain carries TRBV6-5 and TRBJ1-2; D is perhaps TRBD1 (6 bases). This CDR3 spans 13 amino acids. Germline CDR1 and CDR2: MNHEY and SVGAGI. V was pared by 6 bases and J by 8 bases, with 16 bases between. CDR3 DNA: TGTGCCAGCAGCCCGGGGGGGCGGGACGGCTACACCTTC. Amino acid sequence: CASSPGGRDGYTF.

The chain has TRBV7-9 and TRBJ2-7; D may match TRBD1 or TRBD2 (5 bases each). Per the germline V gene, CDR1 is SEHNR and CDR2 is FQNEAQ (reference sequence). The CDR3 spans 14 residues. The V gene lost 5 bases and the J gene lost 3 bases, with 14 bases spanning the gap. This chain's CDR3 is CASSPPGGIYEQYF. CDR3 coding DNA: TGTGCCAGCAGCCCCCCTGGGGGAATCTACGAGCAGTACTTC.

The chain combines TRBV12-5 with TRBJ2-6; TRBD1 or TRBD2 may be the D gene (5 bases each). Germline V gene data show CDR1 as LGHNT and CDR2 as FRNRAP. V was trimmed by 0 bases and J by 1 base, leaving 16 bases between them. The CDR3 has 19 residues. The CDR3 loop reads CASGLVLRGAPSGANVLTF. CDR3 sequence (DNA): TGTGCTAGTGGTTTGGTATTAAGGGGAGCCCCGTCTGGGGCCAACGTCCTGACTTTC.

This clone has only a few counts. The V and J genes are TRBV7-9 and TRBJ2-7, with 8 bases that match TRBD2. The CDR3 has 16 amino acids. Germline CDR1 and CDR2: SEHNR and FQNEAQ (reference sequence). V was clipped by 2 bases and J by 2 bases; unmatched bases: 8. CDR3 region: CASSLNGGASPYEQYF. The CDR3, as DNA: TGTGCCAGCAGCTTAAACGGGGGGGCATCCCCCTACGAGCAGTACTTC.

V usage is TRBV5-1 and J usage is TRBJ2-7, with D uncertain. Trimming cost V 4 bases and J 2 bases, with 16 bases left between them. The CDR3 contains 15 residues. The germline V gene encodes CDR1 SGHRS and CDR2 YFSETQ. The CDR3 nucleotides are TGCGCCAGCAGCCCCTTCCGGACCTACACCTACGAGCAGTACTTC. Translation: CASSPFRTYTYEQYF.

The gene calls are TRBV7-6 and TRBJ1-5; possibly TRBD1 for D (6 bases). V was shortened by 1 base and J by 6 bases, with 16 bases between the two germline ends. CDR3 length: 16 amino acids. The germline gives CDR1 SGHVS, CDR2 FNYEAQ. The DNA of the CDR3 is TGTGCCAGCAGCTTAGGGGCGGCAGGGGCGGCTCAGCCCCAGCATTTT. Protein sequence: CASSLGAAGAAQPQHF.

This chain links TRBV19 with TRBJ2-1; the D is unclear. Germline CDR1 and CDR2: LNHDA and SQIVND (reference sequence). The CDR3 is 15 residues long. With 5 bases removed from V and 3 bases from J, the gap between germline ends came to 14 bases. The CDR3 spells CASSLNSVGYNEQFF. CDR3 DNA: TGTGCCAGTAGTCTTAATTCGGTAGGCTACAATGAGCAGTTCTTC.